This T cell receptor (beta chain) was sequenced during a study of blood T cell repertoires in COVID-19. Study-wide background: COVID-19 samples collected from the United States, Italy and Spain covered acute and convalescent phases. Sample material is recorded as cDNA or gDNA derived from T cells, B-cell-depleted T cells, or PBMCs.

Per the original methods: Amplification of reference gene primers provided the estimated nucleated cell counts. Only in-frame clones appear in the TCRdb table, and some are missing; sequencing was by immunoSEQ multiplex PCR. The V and J calls and clone size were taken over from that table, and D and trimming were inferred from the DNA. The table shows about 190,000 clones, with approximately 82% occurring only once. The CDR3 is 12 amino acids. V was pared by 9 bases and J by 5 bases, with 12 bases between. Germline values: CDR1 SGDLS, CDR2 YYNGEE. Sequenced input: peripheral blood. The receptor's source is a man aged 45 to 65 with active or convalescent COVID-19. This rearrangement joins TRBV9 to TRBJ1-5, with D perhaps TRBD1 (6 bases). CDR3 sequence reads: CATGGRYQPQHF. The CDR3 region has the DNA TGTGCCACCGGGGGGCGGTATCAGCCCCAGCATTTT. The complete variable domain, with remaining parts taken from reference TRBV9 and TRBJ1-5, reads DSGVTQTPKHLITATGQRVTLRCSPRSGDLSVYWYQQSLDQGLQFLIQYYNGEERAKGNILERFSAQQFPDLHSELNLSSLELGDSALYFCATGGRYQPQHFGDGTRLSIL.